Shown below are 23 T cell receptor beta chains from a single sample sequenced in a study of identical twins. TCRdb recomputed calls from the 5' RACE reads with MiXCR, one row per CDR3 protein. Seen here are under 900,000 distinct CDR3 sequences, about 18% observed once, and the top ten hold around 12%. A further study also used this sample, focusing on T cells expressing NK-cell markers.

The sequencing input was PBMCs. These receptors all stem from a woman between 18 and 29 years old in good health.

This clonotype has just a few counts. This chain connects TRBV6-1 to TRBJ1-1; no definite D call. The CDR3 covers 14 residues. CDR1 MNHNS and CDR2 SASEGT come from the germline V gene. V was clipped by 0 bases and J by 1 base, with 6 bases between them. This CDR3 is CASSEARSNTEAFF. In DNA form, the CDR3 reads TGTGCCAGCAGTGAAGCGCGCTCGAACACTGAAGCTTTCTTT.

This sequence joins TRBV6-2 or TRBV6-3 and TRBJ2-2; tentative D call: TRBD2 (6 bases). Trimming cost V 11 bases and J 4 bases, with 14 bases left between them. CDR1 and CDR2 from the germline V gene are MNHEY and SVGEGT. The CDR3 is 13 amino acids. DNA for the CDR3: TGTGCCTGCTCCGAGGGAGGCACCGGGGAGCTGTTTTTT. Its protein product is CACSEGGTGELFF.

J is TRBJ2-2 and V is TRBV5-1; D is unresolved. Germline V lookup: CDR1 SGHRS, CDR2 YFSETQ. V was trimmed by 1 base and J by 6 bases, leaving 13 bases between them. This CDR3 has 15 amino acids. The CDR3 nucleotides are TGCGCCAGCAGCTTGTACTTTCCCCAAGCCGGGGAGCTGTTTTTT. This codes for CASSLYFPQAGELFF.

There are a few counts of this clonotype. This chain joins TRBV5-5 and TRBJ2-1; D remains unclear. CDR1 SGHKS and CDR2 YYEKEE come from the germline V gene (reference sequence). V was pared by 2 bases and J by 9 bases, with 9 bases between. CDR3 size: 12 residues. The CDR3 region has the DNA TGTGCCAGCAGCTTCAGGTTACTTGAGCAGTTCTTC. Its translation is CASSFRLLEQFF.

The chain links TRBV5-1 to TRBJ1-1; D is perhaps TRBD1 (5 bases). V was cut by 3 bases and J by 0 bases, with 9 bases left in between. CDR1 is SGHRS, CDR2 YFSETQ, per germline. CDR3 size: 14 residues. DNA for the CDR3: TGCGCCAGCAGCTCAACAGGTGTGAACACTGAAGCTTTCTTT. This gives the protein CASSSTGVNTEAFF.

This clonotype was detected ten times or more. V is TRBV2 and J is TRBJ1-6; D gene ambiguous. Trimming took off 3 bases at V and 7 bases at J, with 10 bases between the two ends. In germline, CDR1 is SNHLY, CDR2 FYNNEI. The CDR3 length is 14 residues. The CDR3 here is CASSEVGDNSPLHF. CDR3 bases: TGTGCCAGCAGTGAGGTTGGAGACAATTCACCCCTCCACTTT.

This clonotype was counted a few times. The chain is built from TRBV20-1 and TRBJ2-2; D is undetermined. With 3 bases removed from V and 4 bases from J, the gap between germline ends came to 9 bases. Germline V gene lookup returns CDR1 DFQATT and CDR2 SNEGSKA (reference sequence). The CDR3 loop spans 13 amino acids. CDR3 region: CSARAATTGELFF. The DNA for the CDR3 is TGCAGTGCTAGGGCGGCCACCACCGGGGAGCTGTTTTTT.

This clonotype was detected a few times. J is TRBJ2-1 and V is TRBV4-1, with TRBD2 identical over 9 bases. The germline V gene encodes CDR1 MGHRA and CDR2 YSYEKL. Trimming removed 0 bases from V and 7 bases from J; junction bases left unmatched: 7. The CDR3 spans 16 residues. This chain's CDR3 is CASSQDPGLARNEQFF. Written as DNA, the CDR3 is TGCGCCAGCAGCCAAGACCCGGGACTAGCTAGGAATGAGCAGTTCTTC.

The rearrangement links TRBV12-3 or TRBV12-4 to TRBJ1-2, with D uncertain. With 2 bases removed from V and 4 bases from J, the gap between germline ends came to 17 bases. This CDR3 comprises 16 residues. The CDR3 DNA is TGTGCCAGCAGTTTATCGGCAATCACCGTAGCCTATGGCTACACCTTC. Translation: CASSLSAITVAYGYTF.

The chain employs TRBV12-3 or TRBV12-4 and TRBJ2-5; the D call may be TRBD1 or TRBD2 (6 bases each). V was cut by 6 bases and J by 1 base, with 15 bases left in between. The CDR3 runs 15 residues. This CDR3 reads CASSQGLASQETQYF. DNA for the CDR3: TGTGCCAGCAGCCAGGGGCTAGCGAGCCAAGAGACCCAGTACTTC.

The chain employs TRBV20-1 and TRBJ2-1; D might be TRBD1 (5 bases). The germline CDR1 and CDR2 sequences are DFQATT and SNEGSKA (reference sequence). CDR3 length equals 16 residues. V lost 5 bases and J 6 bases, leaving 23 bases between the germline ends. The CDR3 sequence is CSAAPLGRTRGNEQFF. The CDR3 DNA reads as TGCAGTGCTGCCCCCCTCGGCAGGACAAGAGGCAATGAGCAGTTCTTC.

This clonotype has a handful of counts. The chain carries TRBV12-5 and TRBJ2-1, with D hard to call. V was cut by 1 base and J by 13 bases, with 11 bases left in between. Germline CDR1 and CDR2: LGHNT and FRNRAP. The CDR3 has 12 amino acids. The CDR3 nucleotides read TGTGCTAGTGGTTTGGGTGGCGTGGAACAGTTCTTC. Its translation is CASGLGGVEQFF. Complete variable domain (other parts from reference TRBV12-5 and TRBJ2-1): DARVTQTPRHKVTEMGQEVTMRCQPILGHNTVFWYRQTMMQGLELLAYFRNRAPLDDSGMPKDRFSAEMPDATLATLKIQPSEPRDSAVYFCASGLGGVEQFFGPGTRLTVL.

There are many counts of this clonotype. The chain couples TRBV12-3 or TRBV12-4 to TRBJ2-5; tentatively, D is TRBD1 or TRBD2 (6 bases each). V was clipped by 5 bases and J by 6 bases, with 19 bases between them. The CDR3 is 15 amino acids. The CDR3 nucleotides are TGTGCCAGCAGTCCCCGACTAGGGGGGCAAAAGACCCAGTACTTC. Its protein product is CASSPRLGGQKTQYF.

The V and J genes are TRBV3-1 and TRBJ2-3; D perhaps matches TRBD2 (6 bases). Trimming removed 4 bases from V and 2 bases from J, with 13 bases in between. The CDR3 runs to 15 residues. CDR1 is LGHDT, CDR2 YNNKEL, per germline (reference sequence). This CDR3 reads CASSRGVADTDTQYF. CDR3 sequence (DNA): TGTGCCAGCAGCCGCGGGGTAGCGGACACAGATACGCAGTATTTT.

The gene calls are TRBV5-1 and TRBJ2-5, with TRBD1 matching over 8 bases. V lost 9 bases and J lost 5; bases outside the gene matches: 9. The CDR3 extends over 13 amino acids. Per the germline V gene, CDR1 is SGHRS and CDR2 is YFSETQ. CDR3 in amino acids: CATTGDDGETQYF. DNA of the CDR3: TGCGCCACGACAGGGGATGACGGGGAGACCCAGTACTTC.

This clonotype has just a few counts. This chain links TRBV5-1 with TRBJ2-5; D is possibly TRBD2 (6 bases). Germline V gene data show CDR1 as SGHRS and CDR2 as YFSETQ. The length of the CDR3 is 14 residues. V was clipped by 4 bases and J by 5 bases, with 15 bases between them. Here the CDR3 reads CASSVGTRLETQYF. The CDR3 DNA reads TGCGCCAGCAGCGTCGGGACTCGTCTGGAGACCCAGTACTTC.

This clonotype was seen more than once but under ten times. The chain joins TRBV7-2 to TRBJ2-5; D gene uncertain. This CDR3 spans 13 amino acids. The germline V gene has CDR1 SGHTA and CDR2 FQGNSA. Trimming shortened V by 2 bases and J by 0 bases, and 4 bases separated the two germline ends. In DNA, the CDR3 is TGTGCCAGCAGCTTACAGTACCAAGAGACCCAGTACTTC. Encoded protein: CASSLQYQETQYF. Variable domain in full (rest from reference TRBV7-2 and TRBJ2-5): GAGVSQSPSNKVTEKGKDVELRCDPISGHTALYWYRQSLGQGLEFLIYFQGNSAPDKSGLPSDRFSAERTGGSVSTLTIQRTQQEDSAVYLCASSLQYQETQYFGPGTRLLVL.

The chain combines TRBV9 with TRBJ1-2, with 7 positions matching TRBD1. The CDR3 totals 14 residues. Germline lookup yields CDR1 SGDLS and CDR2 YYNGEE. The J segment lost 3 bases and the V segment lost 3 bases, leaving 5 bases of the junction unmatched. CDR3 region: CASSARGTDYGYTF. CDR3 coding DNA: TGTGCCAGCAGCGCCCGCGGGACAGACTATGGCTACACCTTC.

The rearrangement links TRBV24-1 to TRBJ1-5, with D perhaps TRBD1 (6 bases). The germline V and J ends were trimmed by 3 bases and 4 bases, with 9 bases remaining between them. The CDR3 length is 14 residues. The germline CDR1 and CDR2 sequences are KGHDR and SFDVKD. CDR3 sequence: CATSDGQKNQPQHF. The CDR3 coding sequence is TGTGCCACCAGTGATGGACAGAAAAATCAGCCCCAGCATTTT.

The chain employs TRBV15 and TRBJ2-6; tentative D call: TRBD1 (5 bases). CDR3 length: 19 amino acids. Germline assignment: CDR1 LNHNV and CDR2 YYDKDF (reference sequence). V lost 0 bases and J 3 bases, leaving 18 bases between the germline ends. The CDR3 spells CATSRDWVRVYGGANVLTF. CDR3 nucleotides: TGTGCCACCAGCAGAGATTGGGTCAGGGTGTATGGTGGGGCCAACGTCCTGACTTTC.

This chain uses TRBV18 with TRBJ2-1; 8 nucleotides agree with TRBD1. The germline V gene encodes CDR1 KGHSH and CDR2 LQKENI. V shed 6 bases and J 7 bases; nucleotides not matched to a gene: 5. The CDR3 has 13 amino acids. CDR3 coding DNA: TGTGCCAGCTCTCGACAGGGGTGGAATGAGCAGTTCTTC. Translated: CASSRQGWNEQFF.

The chain joins TRBV10-3 to TRBJ2-7; TRBD2 matches 13 bases. V shed 3 bases and J 5 bases; nucleotides not matched to a gene: 4. CDR1 and CDR2 (germline): ENHRY, SYGVKD. This CDR3 has 15 amino acids. The CDR3 nucleotides read TGTGCCATCAGTGACCCTGGGACTAGCGGGGACGAGCAGTACTTC. Translation: CAISDPGTSGDEQYF.

This clonotype was observed a handful of times. The chain recombines TRBV5-1 with TRBJ1-5, with a possible D match to TRBD1 (6 bases). CDR1 SGHRS and CDR2 YFSETQ come from the germline V gene. Deletions cut 4 bases from V and 4 bases from J, with 15 bases between. The CDR3 covers 15 residues. CDR3 region: CASSDGQGSNQPQHF. The CDR3 DNA follows: TGCGCCAGCAGCGATGGGCAGGGGAGTAATCAGCCCCAGCATTTT.